This TCR beta chain was captured in a study of metastatic and nonmetastatic thyroid tumors. Study-level information: Malignant thyroid and benign thyroid patients provided blood and tumor or nodule tissue whose repertoires were compared.

None of the patients had undergone any treatment ahead of thyroid surgery. MiXCR was used by TCRdb to re-call the PCR reads. The sample carries some 38,000 clones, approximately 13% recorded once. Study findings and constraints: According to reports, the diversity of TCR beta was significantly higher in malignant thyroid tumors than in benign nodules, and this held in both blood and tumor samples.

This clone was counted ten times or more. Its antigen is as yet unknown. Looked up from germline, CDR1 is ENHRY and CDR2 is SYGVKD. The length of the CDR3 is 15 residues. V lost 3 bases and J lost 0; bases outside the gene matches: 4. The source material was blood. The chain uses TRBV10-3 and TRBJ1-1, with 7 bases identical to TRBD1. The TCR originated in a female donor with papillary thyroid cancer or a benign thyroid nodule (not recorded which). Some clones in this sample may be carry-over from other donors' samples. The CDR3 protein is CAISDDRALNTEAFF. CDR3 DNA sequence: TGTGCCATCAGTGACGACAGGGCTTTGAACACTGAAGCTTTCTTT.